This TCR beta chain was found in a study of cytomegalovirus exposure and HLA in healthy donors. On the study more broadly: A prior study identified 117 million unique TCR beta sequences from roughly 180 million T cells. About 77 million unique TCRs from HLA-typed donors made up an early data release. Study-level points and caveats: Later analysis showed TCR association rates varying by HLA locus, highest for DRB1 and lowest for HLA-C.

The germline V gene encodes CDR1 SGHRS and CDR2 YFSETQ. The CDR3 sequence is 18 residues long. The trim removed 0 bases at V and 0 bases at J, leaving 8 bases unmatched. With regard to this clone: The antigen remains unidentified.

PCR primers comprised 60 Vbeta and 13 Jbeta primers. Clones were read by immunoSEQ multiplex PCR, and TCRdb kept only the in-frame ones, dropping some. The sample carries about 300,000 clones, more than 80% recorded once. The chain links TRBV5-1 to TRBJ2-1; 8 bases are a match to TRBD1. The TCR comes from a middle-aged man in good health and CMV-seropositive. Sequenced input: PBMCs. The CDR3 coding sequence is TGCGCCAGCAGCTTGGCCCCCCAGGGGGCGAGCTCCTACAATGAGCAGTTCTTC. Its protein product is CASSLAPQGASSYNEQFF. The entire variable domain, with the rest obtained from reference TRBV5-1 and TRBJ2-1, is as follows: KAGVTQTPRYLIKTRGQQVTLSCSPISGHRSVSWYQQTPGQGLQFLFEYFSETQRNKGNFPGRFSGRQFSNSRSEMNVSTLELGDSALYLCASSLAPQGASSYNEQFFGPGTRLTVL.